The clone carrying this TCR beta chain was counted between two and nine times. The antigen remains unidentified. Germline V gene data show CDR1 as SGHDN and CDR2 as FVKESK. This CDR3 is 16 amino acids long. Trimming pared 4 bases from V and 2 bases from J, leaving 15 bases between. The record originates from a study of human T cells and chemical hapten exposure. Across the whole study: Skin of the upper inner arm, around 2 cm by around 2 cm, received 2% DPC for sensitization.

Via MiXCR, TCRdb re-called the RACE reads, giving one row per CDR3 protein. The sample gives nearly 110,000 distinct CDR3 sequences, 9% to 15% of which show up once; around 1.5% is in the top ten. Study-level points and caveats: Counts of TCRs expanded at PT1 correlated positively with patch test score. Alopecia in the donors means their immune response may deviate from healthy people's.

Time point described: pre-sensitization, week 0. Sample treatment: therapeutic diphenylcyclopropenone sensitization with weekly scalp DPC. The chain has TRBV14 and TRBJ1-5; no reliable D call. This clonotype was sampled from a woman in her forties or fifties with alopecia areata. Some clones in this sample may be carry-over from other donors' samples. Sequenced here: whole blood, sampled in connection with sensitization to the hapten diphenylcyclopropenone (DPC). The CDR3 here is CASSPYEGMGNQPQHF. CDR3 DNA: TGTGCCAGCAGCCCTTACGAGGGAATGGGCAATCAGCCCCAGCATTTT.